A selection of T cell receptor beta chains follows, all from one sample in a study of OX40 agonist ivuxolimab in advanced cancers. Clones were sequenced by immunoSEQ multiplex PCR, and TCRdb holds only the in-frame ones, with some missing. The table lists about 77,000 clones, about nine tenths of them singletons. Sequencing was performed on CD4+ or CD8+ T cells sorted from blood, taken in a trial of the OX40 agonist ivuxolimab. These receptors originate from an adult with an advanced solid tumor such as melanoma, head and neck, liver or kidney cancer. Each CDR3 is given with its conserved first and last residue. Clone size is stated in some rows and not others, as once, few, many or a class when expanded.

CDR3,V,J,size
CASRGQGADTQYF,TRBV9,TRBJ2-3,once
CASRNGQYTDTQYF,TRBV2,TRBJ2-3,-
CASSPRGTGDTQYF,TRBV7-9,TRBJ2-3,-
CASSEGHPTNEKLFF,TRBV18,TRBJ1-4,-
CASSRSGPWETQYF,TRBV18,TRBJ2-5,-
CASSRTGKAKNIQYF,TRBV6-5,TRBJ2-4,-
CASSGQGDTGELFF,TRBV2,TRBJ2-2,-
CASSESRGGRKYF,TRBV10-1,TRBJ2-5,-
CAWRKGWGTPKYF,TRBV30,TRBJ1-2,-
CASSRPEGVGTEAFF,TRBV7-8,TRBJ1-1,-
CASSFSDRGLTGELFF,TRBV5-1,TRBJ2-2,-
CASSLAQSTMNTEAFF,TRBV7-9,TRBJ1-1,-
CASSLWTGNTEAFF,TRBV16,TRBJ1-1,-
CASSSDYEQYF,TRBV28,TRBJ2-7,-
CACNPTDRMPTEAFF,TRBV30,TRBJ1-1,-
CASSEVRATTEAFF,TRBV2,TRBJ1-1,-
CASSLEQYFNEQYF,TRBV5-1,TRBJ2-7,-
CASSSSAIQETQYF,TRBV19,TRBJ2-5,-
CASSFDLGMSTDTQYF,TRBV11-2,TRBJ2-3,-
CASSRRAGLDNEQFF,TRBV11-2,TRBJ2-1,-
CASTLGTAYNSPLHF,TRBV5-4,TRBJ1-6,-
CATSRDYQGLYEQYF,TRBV15,TRBJ2-7,-
CASSLGDRGRAGIQYF,TRBV5-1,TRBJ2-4,-
CASMGSGLANYGYTF,TRBV5-4,TRBJ1-2,-
CASTPGQFNQPQHF,TRBV6-1,TRBJ1-5,-
CASSYGTATPYEQYF,TRBV5-1,TRBJ2-7,-
CASSDWGRNYGYTF,TRBV2,TRBJ1-2,-
CASSLEASGNTIYF,TRBV5-1,TRBJ1-3,-
CASSVRDKGNTIYF,TRBV7-9,TRBJ1-3,-
CASSFKEYTEAFF,TRBV27,TRBJ1-1,once
CASSSPGQGAQPQHF,TRBV28,TRBJ1-5,-
CASSFPGETQYF,TRBV5-4,TRBJ2-5,-
CASSYSGGAYLYYEQYF,TRBV5-4,TRBJ2-7,-
CSVLLARSSYEQYF,TRBV29-1,TRBJ2-7,-
CASSLMPGQGEDEAFF,TRBV5-1,TRBJ1-1,once
CASSLDPTGRNEQFF,TRBV7-2,TRBJ2-1,-
CASSLTFSGANVLTF,TRBV13,TRBJ2-6,-
CASSPRGGARNEQFF,TRBV6-5,TRBJ2-1,-
CAWSVRESATQYF,TRBV30,TRBJ2-3,-
CASSEGGTEFYEQYF,TRBV6-1,TRBJ2-7,-
CSVGPGGVGYGYTF,TRBV29-1,TRBJ1-2,-
CATSRDRYSGGGNQPQHF,TRBV15,TRBJ1-5,-
CASSSGSDNEQFF,TRBV5-4,TRBJ2-1,-
CASRGQGSFYGYTF,TRBV6-5,TRBJ1-2,once
CASSLGSHPGTQYF,TRBV7-9,TRBJ2-3,-
CASSPSGYSNQPQHF,TRBV6-5,TRBJ1-5,-
CATSREGLEDNSPLHF,TRBV15,TRBJ1-6,-
CASGGTAHNEQFF,TRBV6-5,TRBJ2-1,-
CASSRGRETQYF,TRBV11-3,TRBJ2-5,once
CAWNRGARNEQFF,TRBV30,TRBJ2-1,-
CAWSTAGNTIYF,TRBV30,TRBJ1-3,-
CASSYSGLGTGELFF,TRBV5-1,TRBJ2-2,-
CASSPTGAPYEQYF,TRBV5-1,TRBJ2-7,-
CASSAGTGAEAFF,TRBV5-1,TRBJ1-1,-
CASSPPSIDTQYF,TRBV7-2,TRBJ2-3,-
CASSPGGTYEQYF,TRBV11-3,TRBJ2-7,-
CAISRLGNTEAFF,TRBV10-3,TRBJ1-1,-
CATSSIGYEQYF,TRBV15,TRBJ2-7,-
CASSRAAWNEQFF,TRBV23-1,TRBJ2-1,-
CAISGAGDRADEQYF,TRBV10-3,TRBJ2-7,-